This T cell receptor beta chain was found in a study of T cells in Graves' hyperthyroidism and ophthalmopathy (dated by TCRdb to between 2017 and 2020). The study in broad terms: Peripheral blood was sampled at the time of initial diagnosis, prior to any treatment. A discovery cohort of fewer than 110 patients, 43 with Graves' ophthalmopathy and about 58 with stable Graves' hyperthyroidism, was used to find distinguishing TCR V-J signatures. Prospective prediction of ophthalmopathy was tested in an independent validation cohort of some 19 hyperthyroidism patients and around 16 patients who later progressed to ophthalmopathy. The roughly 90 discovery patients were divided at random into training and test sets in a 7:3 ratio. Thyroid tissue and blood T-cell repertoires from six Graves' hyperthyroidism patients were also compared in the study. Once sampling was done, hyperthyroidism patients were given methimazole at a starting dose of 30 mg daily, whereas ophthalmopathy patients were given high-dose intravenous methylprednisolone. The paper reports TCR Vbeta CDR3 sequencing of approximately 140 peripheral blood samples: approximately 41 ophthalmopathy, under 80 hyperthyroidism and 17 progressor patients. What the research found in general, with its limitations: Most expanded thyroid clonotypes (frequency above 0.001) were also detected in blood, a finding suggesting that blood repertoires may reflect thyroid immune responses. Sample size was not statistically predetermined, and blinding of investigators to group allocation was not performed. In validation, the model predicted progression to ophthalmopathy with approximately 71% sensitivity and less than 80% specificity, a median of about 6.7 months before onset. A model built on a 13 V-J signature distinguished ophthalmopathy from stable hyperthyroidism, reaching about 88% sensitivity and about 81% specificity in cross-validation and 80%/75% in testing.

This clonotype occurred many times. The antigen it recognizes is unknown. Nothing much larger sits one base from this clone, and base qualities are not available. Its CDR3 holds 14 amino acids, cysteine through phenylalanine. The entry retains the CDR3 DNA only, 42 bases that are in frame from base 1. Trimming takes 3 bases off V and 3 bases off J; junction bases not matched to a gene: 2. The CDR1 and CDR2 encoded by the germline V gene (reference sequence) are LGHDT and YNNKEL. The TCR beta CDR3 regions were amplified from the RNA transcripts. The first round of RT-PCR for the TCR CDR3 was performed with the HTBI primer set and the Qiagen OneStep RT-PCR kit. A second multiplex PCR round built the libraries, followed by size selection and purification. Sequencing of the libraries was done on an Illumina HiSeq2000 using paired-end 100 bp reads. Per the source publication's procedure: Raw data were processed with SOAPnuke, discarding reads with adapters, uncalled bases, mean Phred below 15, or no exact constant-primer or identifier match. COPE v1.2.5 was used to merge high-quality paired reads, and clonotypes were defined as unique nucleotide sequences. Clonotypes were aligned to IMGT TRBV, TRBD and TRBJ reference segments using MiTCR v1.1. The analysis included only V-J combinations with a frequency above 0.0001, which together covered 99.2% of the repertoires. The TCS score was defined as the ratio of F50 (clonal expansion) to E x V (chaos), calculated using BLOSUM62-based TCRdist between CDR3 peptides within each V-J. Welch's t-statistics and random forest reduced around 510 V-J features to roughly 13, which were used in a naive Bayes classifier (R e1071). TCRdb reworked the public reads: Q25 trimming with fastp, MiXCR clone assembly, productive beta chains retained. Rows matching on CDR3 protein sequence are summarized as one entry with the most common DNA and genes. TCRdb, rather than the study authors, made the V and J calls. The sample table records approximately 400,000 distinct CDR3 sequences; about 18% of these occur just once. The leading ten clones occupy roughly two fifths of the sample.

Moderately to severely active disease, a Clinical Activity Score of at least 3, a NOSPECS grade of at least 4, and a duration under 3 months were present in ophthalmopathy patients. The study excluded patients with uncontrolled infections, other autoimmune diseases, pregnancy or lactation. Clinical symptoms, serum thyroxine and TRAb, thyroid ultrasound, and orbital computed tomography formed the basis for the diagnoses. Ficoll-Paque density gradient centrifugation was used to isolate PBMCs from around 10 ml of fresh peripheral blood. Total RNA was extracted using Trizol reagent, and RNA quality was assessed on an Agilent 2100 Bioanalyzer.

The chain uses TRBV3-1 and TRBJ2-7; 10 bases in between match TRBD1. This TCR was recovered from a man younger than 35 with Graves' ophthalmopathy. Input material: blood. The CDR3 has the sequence CASSQGQGNYEQYF. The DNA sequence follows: TGTGCCAGCAGCCAGGGACAGGGGAACTACGAGCAGTACTTC.